Detailed here is one T cell receptor (beta chain). The antigen remains unidentified. These data are taken from a study of yellow fever vaccine responses in identical twins. Notes on the study in general: After vaccination, twins' T cell response reportedly seemed partly convergent, partly personalized.

V gave up 0 bases and J gave up 2 bases, with 14 bases separating them. Germline CDR1 is SNHLY and CDR2 is FYNNEI. This CDR3 has 16 residues. TCRdb recomputed calls from the RT-PCR reads with MiXCR, one row per CDR3 protein. This sample has some 1,100 distinct CDR3 sequences, with approximately 81% found just once. This TCR was sampled from a female donor who received the yellow fever vaccine. This chain connects TRBV2 to TRBJ2-7, with TRBD2 as a possible D gene (6 bases). Sequenced material: T cells from blood (PBMCs), unsorted or a sorted subset (not recorded which), taken before or after yellow fever vaccination (not recorded which). The CDR3 DNA sequence: TGTGCCAGCAGTGAAGCGGCGGGGAGGACTACCTACGAGCAGTACTTC. It is translated as CASSEAAGRTTYEQYF.